The 24 T cell receptor beta chains listed next were all sequenced from one sample in a study of T-cell memory formation after mild COVID-19. MiXCR, applied by TCRdb to the 5' RACE reads, yields one record per CDR3 protein. Here the sample spans 150,000 to 200,000 distinct CDR3 sequences, under 14% being singletons. The sequenced material came from PBMCs or a T cell subset sorted from them (not recorded which). These receptors all stem from a man between 18 and 35 years old who had mild COVID-19 (a few samples of this study predate the infection). Cell type and time point are not known.

V is TRBV6-2 or TRBV6-3 and J is TRBJ2-5, with D perhaps matching TRBD2 (5 bases). The CDR3 loop spans 15 amino acids. V lost 5 bases to trimming and J lost 1 base, with 14 bases between them. Germline lookup yields CDR1 MNHEY and CDR2 SVGEGT. The CDR3 DNA follows: TGTGCCAGCAGTCGACTAACAGCGGCCCAAGAGACCCAGTACTTC. It encodes CASSRLTAAQETQYF.

J is TRBJ2-1 and V is TRBV12-3 or TRBV12-4; the match to TRBD2 covers 9 bases. CDR3 length equals 16 residues. The ends lost 1 base at V and 3 bases at J; junction bases unmatched: 4. The CDR3 DNA sequence: TGTGCCAGCAGTTTAGGGGCGGGGGGGCTCTACAATGAGCAGTTCTTC. It specifies CASSLGAGGLYNEQFF.

This clonotype was seen a handful of times. V is TRBV7-3 and J is TRBJ2-2; 10 bases agree with TRBD1. Losses at the gene ends were 4 bases for V and 6 bases for J; bases not matched to a gene: 5. CDR3 length: 15 residues. Looked up from germline, CDR1 is SGHTA and CDR2 is FQGTGA. Here the CDR3 reads CASSSRGTGAGELFF. In DNA, the CDR3 is TGTGCCAGCAGCTCACGAGGGACAGGGGCCGGGGAGCTGTTTTTT.

The chain links TRBV27 to TRBJ2-2; 12 nucleotides agree with TRBD1. The CDR3 extends over 16 amino acids. Germline V gene data show CDR1 as MNHEY and CDR2 as SMNVEV (reference sequence). The junction had 5 bases not matched to a gene; V was cut back by 5 bases and J by 4 bases. The CDR3 loop reads CASSRDRGHITGELFF. The CDR3 region has the DNA TGTGCCAGCAGTCGGGACAGGGGGCACATCACCGGGGAGCTGTTTTTT.

This clonotype came up a few times. The V and J genes are TRBV9 and TRBJ1-6, with D unresolved. CDR1 and CDR2 from the germline V gene are SGDLS and YYNGEE. Trimming shortened V by 0 bases and J by 8 bases, and 6 bases separated the two germline ends. This CDR3 spans 13 amino acids. CDR3 nucleotide sequence: TGTGCCAGCAGCGTAGAGTCCTATTCACCCCTCCACTTT. It specifies CASSVESYSPLHF.

The chain is built from TRBV28 and TRBJ2-7, with 9 positions matching TRBD1. The CDR3 is 16 amino acids. Germline CDR1 MDHEN, CDR2 SYDVKM. After removal of 5 bases from V and 2 bases from J, the junction contained 10 bases not matched to a gene. As DNA, the CDR3 is TGTGCCAGCAGTGGGGCCTCCGGGACAGGGACCTACGAGCAGTACGTC. This codes for CASSGASGTGTYEQYV.

The rearrangement uses TRBV5-1 and TRBJ2-1; maybe TRBD2 (6 bases). V dropped 3 bases and J dropped 3 bases, with 13 bases sitting between them. The germline V gene encodes CDR1 SGHRS and CDR2 YFSETQ. The CDR3 is 15 residues long. The CDR3 reads CASSSAGLIYNEQFF. CDR3 DNA: TGCGCCAGCAGCTCGGCGGGGCTAATCTACAATGAGCAGTTCTTC.

This clonotype was seen only a few times. The chain couples TRBV4-1 to TRBJ1-2; maybe TRBD1 (6 bases). Germline CDR1 reads MGHRA; CDR2 reads YSYEKL. This CDR3 comprises 15 residues. Trimming pared 2 bases from V and 5 bases from J, leaving 15 bases between. CDR3 in amino acids: CASSQPTGARYGYTF. CDR3 coding DNA: TGCGCCAGCAGCCAACCGACAGGCGCACGGTATGGCTACACCTTC.

The chain combines TRBV10-3 with TRBJ2-7, with 7 bases lining up with TRBD1. Germline trimming cut 5 bases from V and 1 base from J; bases unmatched to any gene: 5. CDR3 length: 14 amino acids. CDR1 and CDR2 from the germline V gene are ENHRY and SYGVKD. The CDR3 DNA reads as TGTGCCATCAGTCCCGGGACAGCATCCTACGAGCAGTACTTC. It specifies CAISPGTASYEQYF.

The table lists this clonotype with a few counts. The chain is built from TRBV10-3 and TRBJ2-1, with 13 positions matching TRBD2. Trimming removed 5 bases from V and 3 bases from J; junction bases left unmatched: 10. The CDR3 contains 18 residues. Per the germline V gene, CDR1 is ENHRY and CDR2 is SYGVKD. This CDR3 reads CAISRETGLAGFYNEQFF. The CDR3 coding sequence is TGTGCCATCAGTCGGGAAACGGGACTAGCGGGGTTCTACAATGAGCAGTTCTTC.

This clonotype was counted many times. The J gene is TRBJ2-5, the V gene TRBV10-3, with 7 bases lining up with TRBD1. Germline V gene data show CDR1 as ENHRY and CDR2 as SYGVKD. The V segment lost 6 bases and the J segment 2 bases; nucleotides outside the gene matches: 3. This CDR3 is 13 amino acids long. This CDR3 reads CAIRGTAQETQYF. DNA for the CDR3: TGTGCCATCAGGGGGACAGCACAAGAGACCCAGTACTTC.

This clonotype came up a few times. The chain carries TRBV7-2 and TRBJ1-1; D ambiguous. The germline V gene has CDR1 SGHTA and CDR2 FQGNSA. This CDR3 contains 14 residues. Trimming removed 2 bases from V and 1 base from J, with 8 bases in between. CDR3 nucleotides: TGTGCCAGCAGCTTAAAGCCAGAGAACACTGAAGCTTTCTTT. Translated, it gives CASSLKPENTEAFF.

The chain has TRBV12-3 or TRBV12-4 and TRBJ1-4, with no clear D. The CDR3 contains 14 residues. Trimming removed 4 bases at V and 7 bases at J, with 13 bases between. The CDR3, as DNA: TGTGCCAGCAGTTCCCGGAAGATAAGTGAAAAACTGTTTTTT. It codes for CASSSRKISEKLFF.

The V call is TRBV2, the J call TRBJ1-3; 8 bases agree with TRBD1. Germline assignment: CDR1 SNHLY and CDR2 FYNNEI. This CDR3 has 12 amino acids. Losses at the gene ends were 11 bases for V and 11 bases for J; bases not matched to a gene: 11. CDR3 nucleotides: TGTGCCGGACACTTGGACAGGGCCTCCATATATTTT. As protein: CAGHLDRASIYF.

The DNA of the CDR3 is TGTGCCAGCAGTTACTCGGGTAGGCTCAGGACCCAAGAGACCCAGTACTTC. Translation: CASSYSGRLRTQETQYF. The genes are TRBV6-2 or TRBV6-3 and TRBJ2-5; D gene uncertain. With 0 bases removed from V and 1 base from J, the gap between germline ends came to 15 bases. Germline loops: CDR1 MNHEY, CDR2 SVGEGT. The CDR3 is 17 residues long.

The chain is built from TRBV28 and TRBJ1-4; possible D gene TRBD1, 5 bases. Germline loops: CDR1 MDHEN, CDR2 SYDVKM. The ends were cut back, 10 bases at V and 4 bases at J, with 10 bases in the middle. This CDR3 contains 12 residues. The CDR3 bases are TGTGCCACCAAGACAGATAATGAAAAACTGTTTTTT. Protein: CATKTDNEKLFF.

This clonotype was seen a handful of times. The rearrangement uses TRBV7-2 and TRBJ2-7; 8 bases map to TRBD1. Germline-derived CDR1 and CDR2 are SGHTA and FQGNSA. CDR3 size: 14 residues. V dropped 3 bases and J dropped 5; count of bases not matched to a gene: 6. CDR3 DNA sequence: TGTGCCAGCAGCTTGGACAGGGAGAGCGACGAGCAGTACTTC. It translates to CASSLDRESDEQYF.

The V and J genes are TRBV5-1 and TRBJ1-1; 9 positions match TRBD1. CDR1 is SGHRS, CDR2 YFSETQ, per germline. The J segment lost 5 bases and the V segment lost 0 bases, leaving 8 bases of the junction unmatched. The CDR3 is made up of 16 amino acids. The CDR3 DNA reads as TGCGCCAGCAGCTTGGTAGCGGGACAGGGTAATACTGAAGCTTTCTTT. Its translation: CASSLVAGQGNTEAFF.

The table lists this clonotype with a few counts. The chain combines TRBV20-1 with TRBJ2-4, with TRBD2 identical over 7 bases. The CDR3 has 13 amino acids. The V and J ends lost 3 bases and 2 bases, in that order; junction bases with no gene match: 1. Germline lookup yields CDR1 DFQATT and CDR2 SNEGSKA (reference sequence). DNA for the CDR3: TGCAGTGCTAGGGGACTAACCAAAAACATTCAGTACTTC. It encodes CSARGLTKNIQYF.

CDR3 sequence (DNA): TGTGCCAGCAGACCCACCCTCACTAGCGGGGGGCTGCTCAGTGCCTACAATGAGCAGTTCTTC. This gives the protein CASRPTLTSGGLLSAYNEQFF. The rearrangement joins TRBV4-2 to TRBJ2-1; the match to TRBD2 covers 12 bases. The germline CDR1 and CDR2 sequences are LGHNA and YNFKEQ. Losses at the gene ends were 6 bases for V and 2 bases for J; bases not matched to a gene: 20. The CDR3 runs to 21 residues.

This clonotype was counted only a few times. The chain uses TRBV28 and TRBJ2-7, with a possible D match to TRBD2 (6 bases). V was trimmed by 6 bases and J by 4 bases, leaving 19 bases between them. CDR3 size: 15 residues. Germline V gene data show CDR1 as MDHEN and CDR2 as SYDVKM. In DNA form, the CDR3 reads TGTGCCAGCAGCCCCCCACCAGGCGGGAATTACGAGCAGTACGTC. Its translation: CASSPPPGGNYEQYV.

This clonotype was observed many times. The J gene is TRBJ2-2, the V gene TRBV12-3 or TRBV12-4, with unresolved D. Between the trimmed V and J ends, which lost 5 bases and 0 bases, there was a span of 19 bases. This CDR3 region has 18 residues. The CDR3 region has the DNA TGTGCCAGCAGTCCACAAGACTTAAGGGCCGCGAACACCGGGGAGCTGTTTTTT. Protein: CASSPQDLRAANTGELFF.

This clonotype has ten or more counts. The CDR3 nucleotides read TGCGCCAGCAGAGACGGCAGATACAATGAGCAGTTCTTC. The encoded protein is CASRDGRYNEQFF. J is TRBJ2-1 and V is TRBV10-2; no clear D. The CDR3 consists of 13 residues. The germline V gene has CDR1 WSHSY and CDR2 SAAADI. The V end was cut by 6 bases, the J end by 4 bases, with 10 bases between.

The sample holds a few counts of this clonotype. The V call is TRBV3-1, the J call TRBJ1-6; TRBD1 is a possible D gene (5 bases). This CDR3 has 14 amino acids. The V end was cut by 5 bases, the J end by 1 base, with 6 bases between. The germline V gene encodes CDR1 LGHDT and CDR2 YNNKEL (reference sequence). CDR3 loop: CASSGGSYNSPLHF. The DNA of the CDR3 is TGTGCCAGCAGCGGGGGGTCCTATAATTCACCCCTCCACTTT.